These 15 T cell receptor beta chains were all obtained from the same sample, sequenced in a study of T cell responses to AZD1222 COVID-19 vaccine. Here immunoSEQ multiplex PCR was the method, and the copy in TCRdb shows in-frame clones only, minus some. The sample yields roughly 100,000 clones, around 90% seen once. Sample: peripheral blood, taken on day 0 of AZD1222 vaccination. All receptors derive from an adult in good health.

V usage is TRBV5-4 and J usage is TRBJ1-2; TRBD1 might be the D (5 bases). V was cut by 4 bases and J by 8 bases, with 21 bases left in between. Germline CDR1 is SGHNT and CDR2 is YYREEE (reference sequence). The length of the CDR3 is 15 residues. The CDR3 DNA sequence: TGTGCCAGCAGCATCAGTGGGGCCTTTGGGCAGGGCTACACCTTC. Its protein product is CASSISGAFGQGYTF.

This clone was observed a handful of times. The chain joins TRBV28 to TRBJ2-4; 8 bases are shared with TRBD1. The CDR3 covers 13 residues. V was pared by 10 bases and J by 2 bases, with 4 bases of the junction left unmatched. From germline, CDR1 is MDHEN and CDR2 SYDVKM. CDR3 coding DNA: TGTGCCATTCAGGGGGCGACCAAAAACATTCAGTACTTC. Protein sequence: CAIQGATKNIQYF.

On this clone itself: The sample holds other DNA sequences that translate to the same CDR3. J is TRBJ1-1 and V is TRBV28, with 8 bases fitting TRBD1. V gave up 5 bases and J gave up 3 bases; unmatched junction bases: 5. The germline CDR1 and CDR2 sequences are MDHEN and SYDVKM. The CDR3 has 14 residues. DNA of the CDR3: TGTGCCAGCAGTCCTGGACAGGGCGACACTGAAGCTTTCTTT. Amino acids: CASSPGQGDTEAFF.

The chain combines TRBV9 with TRBJ1-6; D gene ambiguous. V lost 1 base to trimming and J lost 9 bases, with 8 bases between them. The germline gives CDR1 SGDLS, CDR2 YYNGEE. The CDR3 runs to 13 residues. CDR3 sequence reads: CASSVWEGSPLHF. The CDR3, as DNA: TGTGCCAGCAGCGTATGGGAAGGTTCACCCCTCCACTTT. The full variable domain, completed using reference TRBV9 and TRBJ1-6, is DSGVTQTPKHLITATGQRVTLRCSPRSGDLSVYWYQQSLDQGLQFLIQYYNGEERAKGNILERFSAQQFPDLHSELNLSSLELGDSALYFCASSVWEGSPLHFGNGTRLTVT.

V gene TRBV10-3 combines with J gene TRBJ1-5; D is perhaps TRBD1 (5 bases). The germline V and J ends were trimmed by 1 base and 0 bases, with 13 bases remaining between them. CDR3 size: 17 residues. Germline CDR1 ENHRY, CDR2 SYGVKD. For the CDR3, the DNA is TGTGCCATCAGTGAGTATATAGGGGTTTATAGCAATCAGCCCCAGCATTTT. Its translation: CAISEYIGVYSNQPQHF.

The sample holds one count of this clone. The chain recombines TRBV5-5 with TRBJ1-1, with TRBD1 identical over 7 bases. Germline loops: CDR1 SGHKS, CDR2 YYEKEE (reference sequence). Unmatched junction bases numbered 7, after V lost 3 bases and J lost 2 bases. The CDR3 has 15 residues. DNA for the CDR3: TGTGCCAGCAGCTCCATGGGACAGATAAACACTGAAGCTTTCTTT. Translating it yields CASSSMGQINTEAFF.

The chain is built from TRBV28 and TRBJ1-2; D is perhaps TRBD1 (5 bases). Germline CDR1 MDHEN, CDR2 SYDVKM. CDR3 size: 14 residues. Trimming cost V 8 bases and J 4 bases, with 17 bases left between them. The CDR3 bases are TGTGCCAGCGTCCCCGCCGGGGGTGGCTATGGCTACACCTTC. Its translation is CASVPAGGGYGYTF.

The gene calls are TRBV7-3 and TRBJ1-5; possible D gene TRBD1, 5 bases. The V gene's germline CDR1 is SGHTA and CDR2 FQGTGA. V lost 1 base and J lost 3, with 16 bases in between. CDR3 length: 17 residues. CDR3 coding DNA: TGTGCCAGCAGCTTAATAAGGGGCAGAGACTTCAATCAGCCCCAGCATTTT. Its protein product is CASSLIRGRDFNQPQHF. The full variable domain, with the rest looked up from reference TRBV7-3 and TRBJ1-5, is GAGVSQTPSNKVTEKGKYVELRCDPISGHTALYWYRQSLGQGPEFLIYFQGTGAADDSGLPNDRFFAVRPEGSVSTLKIQRTERGDSAVYLCASSLIRGRDFNQPQHFGDGTRLSIL.

The J gene is TRBJ2-6, the V gene TRBV28, with D perhaps assigned TRBD1 or TRBD2 (5 bases each). The CDR3 spans 16 residues. Germline values: CDR1 MDHEN, CDR2 SYDVKM. Trimming stripped 6 bases from V and 3 bases from J, with 15 bases between. DNA of the CDR3: TGTGCCAGCAGCCTACGGGGCGCGATTGGGGCCAACGTCCTGACTTTC. As protein: CASSLRGAIGANVLTF.

The chain combines TRBV11-1 with TRBJ1-6, with D possibly TRBD1 on 5 matching bases. Deletions cut 5 bases from V and 5 bases from J, with 10 bases between. This CDR3 has 14 amino acids. The germline V gene has CDR1 SGHAT and CDR2 FQDESV (reference sequence). For the CDR3, the DNA is TGTGCCAGCAGCCAGACAGCAAATAATTCACCCCTCCACTTT. Amino acids: CASSQTANNSPLHF.

V and J are TRBV12-3 or TRBV12-4 and TRBJ2-7; tentatively, D is TRBD2 (7 bases). V lost 1 base, J lost 4 bases, and 8 bases lay in between. CDR3 length equals 13 residues. For the CDR3, the DNA is TGTGCCAGCAGTTTAGAGGGGGGGTACGAGCAGTACTTC. Protein sequence: CASSLEGGYEQYF.

The gene calls are TRBV7-2 and TRBJ1-2; 7 bases map to TRBD1. In germline, CDR1 is SGHTA, CDR2 FQGNSA. J was trimmed by 5 bases and V by 4 bases; bases with no gene match: 7. The CDR3 loop spans 14 amino acids. As DNA, the CDR3 is TGTGCCAGCAGCTACCAGCAGGGGGGGTATGGCTACACCTTC. Amino acids: CASSYQQGGYGYTF.

There are a few counts of this clone. This chain joins TRBV28 and TRBJ1-6; D not certain. V was trimmed by 7 bases and J by 7 bases, leaving 17 bases between them. The CDR3 has 15 amino acids. CDR1 is MDHEN and CDR2 is SYDVKM in the germline V gene. CDR3: CASNNEFTLNSPLHF. As DNA, the CDR3 is TGTGCCAGCAACAACGAGTTTACGCTCAATTCACCCCTCCACTTT.

The J gene is TRBJ1-2, the V gene TRBV7-9, with TRBD1 identical over 7 bases. The CDR3 is 16 amino acids. Germline V gives CDR1 SEHNR, CDR2 FQNEAQ (reference sequence). V was pared by 3 bases and J by 4 bases, with 11 bases of the junction left unmatched. The CDR3 region has the DNA TGTGCCAGCAGCTTCCTCAGGGGGATCGAGATCTATGGCTACACCTTC. It yields the protein CASSFLRGIEIYGYTF.

J is TRBJ2-6 and V is TRBV19; unclear D gene. Trimming stripped 7 bases from V and 1 base from J, with 8 bases between. The CDR3 extends over 14 amino acids. Per germline, CDR1 LNHDA and CDR2 SQIVND (reference sequence). The CDR3, as DNA: TGTGCCAGTACCCCCCCGTCTGGGGCCAACGTCCTGACTTTC. Translation: CASTPPSGANVLTF.